Reported below is one TCR beta chain. The sample belongs to a study of control samples from healthy donors and cancer patients. The CDR3 length is 16 residues. Deletions cut 4 bases from V and 5 bases from J, with 20 bases between. From germline, CDR1 is SNHLY and CDR2 FYNNEI. This table comes from immunoSEQ multiplex PCR, and its TCRdb copy is limited to in-frame clones, with some not included. The sample lists more than 95,000 clones; roughly 87% were seen once. This receptor was identified in a young man in good health. Sequencing was performed on blood. J is TRBJ2-5 and V is TRBV2; possibly TRBD2 for D (6 bases). This CDR3 reads CASSGGDSGPWETQYF. DNA for the CDR3: TGTGCCAGCAGTGGAGGTGATAGCGGTCCATGGGAGACCCAGTACTTC.